What follows are 25 T cell receptor beta chains derived from one specimen sequenced in a study. The assay was immunoSEQ multiplex PCR, and TCRdb's table has in-frame clones only and misses some. The sample includes 60,000 to 85,000 clones, about 94% of them seen just once. Source material: PBMCs. The source is a man in his forties with rheumatoid arthritis.

The V call is TRBV9, the J call TRBJ2-3; D not resolved. V was trimmed by 1 base and J by 1 base, leaving 13 bases between them. The CDR3 is made up of 16 amino acids. Germline V CDR1 and CDR2: SGDLS, YYNGEE. The CDR3 here is CASSVTGERGTDTQYF. The CDR3 DNA reads as TGTGCCAGCAGCGTAACTGGTGAACGTGGCACAGATACGCAGTATTTT.

This chain links TRBV12-5 with TRBJ1-1; D remains unclear. Germline loops: CDR1 LGHNT, CDR2 FRNRAP. This CDR3 comprises 14 residues. Trimming left V 9 bases short and J 3 bases short, with 17 bases between. For the CDR3, the DNA is TGTGCTAGCTCCTCGGCGGGGATAGACACTGAAGCTTTCTTT. The encoded protein is CASSSAGIDTEAFF.

The chain has TRBV5-6 and TRBJ1-2; D may be TRBD1 (6 bases). Per germline, CDR1 SGHDT and CDR2 YYEEEE. Between the trimmed V and J ends, which lost 1 base and 4 bases, there was a span of 14 bases. The CDR3 has 15 residues. The CDR3 DNA reads as TGTGCCAGCAGCTTGTCCAACAGGGACTTCTATGGCTACACCTTC. Translation gives CASSLSNRDFYGYTF.

The CDR3 loop reads CASSFSNQPQHF. The DNA of the CDR3 is TGTGCCAGTAGTTTCAGCAATCAGCCCCAGCATTTT. V gene TRBV19 combines with J gene TRBJ1-5; D remains unclear. V lost 5 bases, J lost 1 base, and 3 bases lay in between. The CDR3 totals 12 residues. Germline CDR1 is LNHDA and CDR2 is SQIVND (reference sequence).

The V and J genes are TRBV28 and TRBJ1-1; the D gene is possibly TRBD1 (5 bases). The CDR3 consists of 13 residues. V shed 6 bases and J shed 3 bases, with 11 bases lying between them. Germline lookup yields CDR1 MDHEN and CDR2 SYDVKM. In DNA, the CDR3 is TGTGCCAGCAGGGGTGGGGGGTACACTGAAGCTTTCTTT. Protein product: CASRGGGYTEAFF.

J is TRBJ1-5 and V is TRBV19; D is unclear. The V and J ends lost 4 bases and 4 bases respectively, with 8 bases between them. Germline CDR1 and CDR2: LNHDA and SQIVND (reference sequence). The CDR3 has 13 residues. CDR3 protein: CASSRVRNQPQHF. CDR3 nucleotide sequence: TGTGCCAGTAGTAGGGTAAGAAATCAGCCCCAGCATTTT.

The V gene is TRBV4-2, the J gene TRBJ1-2; the match to TRBD1 covers 7 bases. V lost 0 bases and J lost 5; bases outside the gene matches: 6. The CDR3 runs to 15 residues. Germline V gene sequence: CDR1 LGHNA, CDR2 YNFKEQ. The CDR3 nucleotides are TGTGCCAGCAGCCAAGATAGGACACAGGGGTATGGCTACACCTTC. It is translated as CASSQDRTQGYGYTF.

J is TRBJ1-1 and V is TRBV7-3; D gene ambiguous. The germline gives CDR1 SGHTA, CDR2 FQGTGA. CDR3 size: 13 residues. Between the trimmed V and J ends, which lost 3 bases and 4 bases, there was a span of 9 bases. CDR3 sequence: CASSFLGSTEAFF. The CDR3 coding sequence is TGTGCCAGCAGCTTTTTAGGGAGCACTGAAGCTTTCTTT.

This clone was observed a single time. V usage is TRBV15 and J usage is TRBJ1-4; D may be TRBD1 (6 bases). Trimming shortened V by 3 bases and J by 12 bases, and 14 bases separated the two germline ends. Germline lookup yields CDR1 LNHNV and CDR2 YYDKDF (reference sequence). This CDR3 is built from 13 residues. The CDR3 nucleotides read TGTGCCACCAGCAGCCCGTTGGAGGGGGAACTGTTTTTT. It translates to CATSSPLEGELFF.

The chain links TRBV5-6 to TRBJ1-6; no definite D call. From germline, CDR1 is SGHDT and CDR2 YYEEEE. Trimming removed 1 base from V and 9 bases from J, with 17 bases in between. CDR3 length: 16 residues. The CDR3 loop reads CASSLPTRTRGSPLHF. The CDR3 nucleotides are TGTGCCAGCAGCTTGCCCACCCGGACTCGGGGTTCACCCCTCCACTTT.

Here the CDR3 reads CASFRGSSYEQYF. The CDR3 nucleotides read TGTGCCAGCTTCCGTGGGTCGAGCTACGAGCAGTACTTC. This chain connects TRBV6-4 to TRBJ2-7; no clear D gene. The CDR3 covers 13 residues. The germline V gene encodes CDR1 MRHNA and CDR2 SNTAGT. Between the trimmed V and J ends, which lost 8 bases and 3 bases, there was a span of 14 bases.

The J gene is TRBJ2-7, the V gene TRBV27, with 10 bases identical to TRBD2. With V trimmed by 6 bases and J by 1 base, 15 bases remained unmatched. The CDR3 extends over 18 amino acids. Germline-derived CDR1 and CDR2 are MNHEY and SMNVEV (reference sequence). This CDR3 reads CASSPSPASGSVSYEQYF. The DNA for the CDR3 is TGTGCCAGCAGCCCATCACCGGCTAGCGGGAGTGTATCCTACGAGCAGTACTTC.

The V and J genes are TRBV7-9 and TRBJ2-7; 12 bases are shared with TRBD2. Germline CDR1 SEHNR, CDR2 FQNEAQ (reference sequence). CDR3 length equals 16 residues. After removal of 2 bases from V and 5 bases from J, the junction contained 7 bases not matched to a gene. The CDR3 is CASSLRTSGEADEQYF. The CDR3 DNA reads TGTGCCAGCAGCTTACGGACTAGCGGGGAGGCGGACGAGCAGTACTTC.

The gene calls are TRBV7-2 and TRBJ1-1; D is perhaps TRBD1 (5 bases). The CDR3 has 15 amino acids. CDR1 is SGHTA, CDR2 FQGNSA, per germline. Trimming removed 1 base from V and 6 bases from J, with 15 bases in between. CDR3 loop: CASSLGDRGLAEAFF. CDR3 bases: TGTGCCAGCAGCTTAGGGGATCGGGGGTTAGCTGAAGCTTTCTTT.

The chain couples TRBV10-3 to TRBJ2-7, with 7 bases aligning to TRBD2. This CDR3 has 15 amino acids. Germline V gene data show CDR1 as ENHRY and CDR2 as SYGVKD. With V trimmed by 6 bases and J by 3 bases, 11 bases remained unmatched. The CDR3 sequence: CAIRAASGQGYEQYF. In nucleotides, the CDR3 is TGTGCCATCAGAGCCGCTAGCGGCCAGGGCTACGAGCAGTACTTC.

J is TRBJ2-3 and V is TRBV24-1, with D tentatively TRBD2 (6 bases). The CDR3 covers 21 residues. Trimming cost V 2 bases and J 2 bases, with 28 bases left between them. Germline-derived CDR1 and CDR2 are KGHDR and SFDVKD. Written as DNA, the CDR3 is TGTGCCACCAGTGATTGGTATCCCGACGGAGGGGACGATTTTTACACAGATACGCAGTATTTT. Its translation: CATSDWYPDGGDDFYTDTQYF.

The gene calls are TRBV7-9 and TRBJ1-5; 8 bases fit TRBD1. The CDR3 consists of 14 residues. Germline assignment: CDR1 SEHNR and CDR2 FQNEAQ (reference sequence). V lost 11 bases, J lost 4 bases, and 10 bases stayed unmatched. DNA of the CDR3: TGTGCCGGATCCCGGACAGGGCAGAATCAGCCCCAGCATTTT. It translates to CAGSRTGQNQPQHF.

V usage is TRBV5-1 and J usage is TRBJ1-4; 9 nucleotides match TRBD1. The V gene end was trimmed by 3 bases and the J gene end by 6 bases; junction bases not matched to a gene: 0. CDR3 size: 13 residues. CDR1 is SGHRS and CDR2 is YFSETQ in the germline V gene. CDR3 protein: CASSWDRDEKLFF. The CDR3 DNA sequence: TGCGCCAGCAGCTGGGACAGGGATGAAAAACTGTTTTTT.

The chain uses TRBV28 and TRBJ2-7; no clear D. Germline values: CDR1 MDHEN, CDR2 SYDVKM. V dropped 3 bases and J dropped 1 base, with 7 bases sitting between them. CDR3 length equals 13 residues. CDR3 sequence (DNA): TGTGCCAGCAGTTTTGACATTTCCTACGAGCAGTACTTC. This codes for CASSFDISYEQYF.

The chain joins TRBV19 to TRBJ1-5; no clear D. CDR1 LNHDA and CDR2 SQIVND come from the germline V gene (reference sequence). The CDR3 extends over 15 amino acids. V was clipped by 7 bases and J by 7 bases, with 20 bases between them. This chain's CDR3 is CASTKAGIRYQPQHF. The CDR3 nucleotides read TGTGCCAGTACTAAGGCGGGCATAAGGTACCAGCCCCAGCATTTT.

The V call is TRBV9, the J call TRBJ2-5; 7 bases fit TRBD1. This CDR3 region has 15 residues. Trimming cost V 0 bases and J 4 bases; bases outside gene matches: 6. Germline CDR1 reads SGDLS; CDR2 reads YYNGEE. Written as DNA, the CDR3 is TGTGCCAGCAGCGTAGCGCGGACAGGAGGAGAGACCCAGTACTTC. Residues: CASSVARTGGETQYF. Using reference TRBV9 and TRBJ2-5 for the parts outside the CDR3, the full variable domain is DSGVTQTPKHLITATGQRVTLRCSPRSGDLSVYWYQQSLDQGLQFLIQYYNGEERAKGNILERFSAQQFPDLHSELNLSSLELGDSALYFCASSVARTGGETQYFGPGTRLLVL.

This chain joins TRBV6-5 and TRBJ1-4, with a tentative D call TRBD1 (6 bases). Per the germline V gene, CDR1 is MNHEY and CDR2 is SVGAGI. The CDR3 runs 13 residues. V dropped 11 bases and J dropped 6 bases, with 16 bases sitting between them. This CDR3 is CASLQGLDEKLFF. The CDR3 DNA is TGTGCCTCATTACAGGGTCTGGATGAAAAACTGTTTTTT.

This clone was detected only once. The chain uses TRBV2 and TRBJ1-2; 7 bases are a match to TRBD1. The V segment lost 5 bases and the J segment 6 bases; nucleotides outside the gene matches: 6. CDR1 is SNHLY and CDR2 is FYNNEI in the germline V gene. The CDR3 is 13 amino acids. CDR3 region: CASSIQGVNGYTF. The CDR3 nucleotides are TGTGCCAGCAGTATCCAGGGGGTGAATGGCTACACCTTC.

This chain joins TRBV9 and TRBJ2-7; no firm D call. This CDR3 is 15 amino acids long. Trimming took 0 bases from V and 3 from J, leaving 13 bases between them. Germline CDR1 is SGDLS and CDR2 is YYNGEE. The CDR3: CASSVAPEIIYEQYF. CDR3 in DNA: TGTGCCAGCAGCGTAGCCCCGGAAATTATCTACGAGCAGTACTTC.

The V call is TRBV3-1 (or the pseudogene TRBV3-2), the J call TRBJ1-5; 8 bases align to TRBD1. V was pared by 0 bases and J by 6 bases, with 10 bases of the junction left unmatched. Germline loops: CDR1 LGHDT, CDR2 YNNKEL (reference sequence). The CDR3 loop spans 17 amino acids. This CDR3 reads CASSQDRETGVGQPQHF. The CDR3 bases are TGTGCCAGCAGCCAAGATCGGGAGACAGGGGTGGGTCAGCCCCAGCATTTT.